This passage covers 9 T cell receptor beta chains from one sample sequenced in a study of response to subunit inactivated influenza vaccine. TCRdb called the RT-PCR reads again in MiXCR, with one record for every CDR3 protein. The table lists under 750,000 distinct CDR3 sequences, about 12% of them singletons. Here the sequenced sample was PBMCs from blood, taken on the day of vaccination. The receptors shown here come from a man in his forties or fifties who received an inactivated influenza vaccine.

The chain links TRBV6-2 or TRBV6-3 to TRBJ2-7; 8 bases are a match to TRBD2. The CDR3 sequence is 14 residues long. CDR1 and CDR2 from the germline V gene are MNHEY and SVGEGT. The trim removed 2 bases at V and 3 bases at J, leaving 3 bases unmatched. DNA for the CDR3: TGTGCCAGCAGTTACCCCGGGACTAGCTACGAGCAGTACTTC. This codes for CASSYPGTSYEQYF.

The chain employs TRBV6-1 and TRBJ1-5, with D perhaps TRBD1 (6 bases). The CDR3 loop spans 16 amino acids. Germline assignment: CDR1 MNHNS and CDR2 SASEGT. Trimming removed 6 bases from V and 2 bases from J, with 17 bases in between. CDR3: CASRSLVGGRNQPQHF. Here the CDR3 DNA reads TGTGCCAGCAGATCCCTTGTGGGGGGCCGCAATCAGCCCCAGCATTTT.

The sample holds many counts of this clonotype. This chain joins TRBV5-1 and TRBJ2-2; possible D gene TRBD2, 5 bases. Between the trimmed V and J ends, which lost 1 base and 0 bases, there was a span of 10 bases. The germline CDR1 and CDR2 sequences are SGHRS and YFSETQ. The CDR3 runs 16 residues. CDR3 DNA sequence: TGCGCCAGCAGCTTGATCGGGGTAGCGAACACCGGGGAGCTGTTTTTT. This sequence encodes CASSLIGVANTGELFF.

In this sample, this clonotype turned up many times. The CDR3 reads CASSLGVNYGYTF. The CDR3 DNA sequence: TGTGCCAGCAGTTTAGGAGTCAACTATGGCTACACCTTC. This rearrangement joins TRBV12-3 or TRBV12-4 to TRBJ1-2; D is unresolved. The CDR3 runs 13 residues. Trimming removed 1 base from V and 2 bases from J, with 5 bases in between.

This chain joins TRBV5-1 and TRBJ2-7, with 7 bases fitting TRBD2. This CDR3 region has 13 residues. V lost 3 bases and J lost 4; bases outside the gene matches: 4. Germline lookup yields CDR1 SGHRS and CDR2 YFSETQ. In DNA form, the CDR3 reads TGCGCCAGCAGCTCGCTAGCGGCGTACGAGCAGTACTTC. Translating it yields CASSSLAAYEQYF. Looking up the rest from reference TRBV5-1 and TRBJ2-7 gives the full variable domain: KAGVTQTPRYLIKTRGQQVTLSCSPISGHRSVSWYQQTPGQGLQFLFEYFSETQRNKGNFPGRFSGRQFSNSRSEMNVSTLELGDSALYLCASSSLAAYEQYFGPGTRLTVT.

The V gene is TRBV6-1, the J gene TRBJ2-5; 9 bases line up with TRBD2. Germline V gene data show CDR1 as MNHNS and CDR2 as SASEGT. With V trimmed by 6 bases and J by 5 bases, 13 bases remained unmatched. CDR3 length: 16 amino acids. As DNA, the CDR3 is TGTGCCAGCAGCGGGATTAGCGGGAGCGCCAGGGAGACCCAGTACTTC. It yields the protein CASSGISGSARETQYF.

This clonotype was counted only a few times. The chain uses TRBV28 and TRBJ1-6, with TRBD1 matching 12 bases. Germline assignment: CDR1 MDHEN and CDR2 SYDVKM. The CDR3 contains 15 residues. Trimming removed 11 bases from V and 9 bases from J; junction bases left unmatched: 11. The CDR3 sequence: CASSPGQGAGSPLHF. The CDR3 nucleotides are TGTGCCTCCTCCCCGGGACAGGGGGCCGGTTCACCCCTCCACTTT.

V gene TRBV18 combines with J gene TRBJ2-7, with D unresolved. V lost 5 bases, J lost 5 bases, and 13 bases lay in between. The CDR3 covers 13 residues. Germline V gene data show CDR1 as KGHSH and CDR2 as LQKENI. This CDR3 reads CASSTLPSDEQYF. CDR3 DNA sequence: TGTGCCAGCTCAACCCTGCCGAGCGACGAGCAGTACTTC.

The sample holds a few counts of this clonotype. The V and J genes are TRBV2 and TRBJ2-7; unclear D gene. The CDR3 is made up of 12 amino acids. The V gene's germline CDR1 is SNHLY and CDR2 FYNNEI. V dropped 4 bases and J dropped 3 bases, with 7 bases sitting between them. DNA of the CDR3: TGTGCCAGCAGTGGGGCCGGCTACGAGCAGTACTTC. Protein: CASSGAGYEQYF.